The clone carrying this T cell receptor beta chain was counted once. Its target is unknown. This sample is part of a study of long-term antiretroviral therapy in people with HIV. Across the study: The earliest samples came about a decade before the 2015 immediate-ART recommendation. Study-wide results and caveats: Before ART, certain clones expanded, and these dominated the repertoire at all time points. Controls showed broader CDR3 length ranges than did the HIV repertoires.

The CDR3 extends over 15 amino acids. Trimming removed 4 bases from V and 4 bases from J, with 16 bases in between. From germline, CDR1 is LNHDA and CDR2 SQIVND (reference sequence). Sequencing relied on immunoSEQ assay v3.0, run at survey level. Assay: immunoSEQ multiplex PCR; the TCRdb copy retains only in-frame clones and omits some. The sample records 21,000 or so clones, approximately 90% being singletons. V gene TRBV19 combines with J gene TRBJ1-1; tentatively, D is TRBD1 (6 bases). This clonotype was obtained from a man aged 60 to 75 with HIV. The material sequenced was unsorted PBMCs, taken 2.3 years after starting antiretroviral therapy. The CDR3, as DNA: TGTGCCAGTAGTACCTACTACAGGGTTGCCACTGAAGCTTTCTTT. Protein: CASSTYYRVATEAFF.